A single sample gave rise to the 32 T cell receptor beta chains below, sequenced in a study of T cell repertoires in cytomegalovirus infection. TCRdb called the reads again in MiXCR, with one record for every CDR3 protein. The table records roughly 800,000 distinct CDR3 sequences, 25% to 35% of them present only once. Their cognate antigens are unknown. Sequenced material: cultured CD8+ T cells from PBMCs, taken from culture after CMV antigen stimulation. These TCRs come from a human donor in good health (CMV status not recorded). Some clones in this sample may be carry-over from other donors' samples.

This clonotype was picked up a small number of times. The V gene is TRBV12-3 or TRBV12-4, the J gene TRBJ1-6; D perhaps matches TRBD1 (5 bases). V lost 7 bases and J 2 bases, leaving 9 bases between the germline ends. The CDR3 is 14 residues long. This chain's CDR3 is CASTGAPYNSPLHF. The CDR3 DNA sequence: TGTGCCAGCACCGGGGCACCCTATAATTCACCCCTCCACTTT.

The J gene is TRBJ2-1, the V gene TRBV5-1, with D perhaps given as TRBD1 or TRBD2 (5 bases each). This CDR3 has 15 amino acids. Trimming cost V 1 base and J 8 bases, with 16 bases left between them. CDR1 and CDR2 from the germline V gene are SGHRS and YFSETQ. CDR3 sequence: CASSLTGLRLDEQFF. CDR3 nucleotides: TGCGCCAGCAGCTTGACAGGACTCAGGCTAGATGAGCAGTTCTTC.

The chain couples TRBV11-2 to TRBJ2-1, with 13 bases fitting TRBD2. The CDR3 sequence is 17 residues long. The V segment lost 1 base and the J segment 8 bases; nucleotides outside the gene matches: 8. Germline CDR1 reads SGHAT; CDR2 reads FQNNGV. The CDR3 DNA follows: TGTGCCAGCAGCTTAGCCCTACTAGCGGGGGGGCCCTATGAGCAGTTCTTC. Translating it yields CASSLALLAGGPYEQFF. Variable domain in full (rest from reference TRBV11-2 and TRBJ2-1): EAGVAQSPRYKIIEKRQSVAFWCNPISGHATLYWYQQILGQGPKLLIQFQNNGVVDDSQLPKDRFSAERLKGVDSTLKIQPAKLEDSAVYLCASSLALLAGGPYEQFFGPGTRLTVL.

This chain joins TRBV12-3 or TRBV12-4 and TRBJ2-7; D might be TRBD1 (5 bases). The CDR3 extends over 12 amino acids. V was clipped by 7 bases and J by 5 bases, with 12 bases between them. The CDR3 bases are TGTGCCAGCACTCCAGGGTGGCACGAGCAGTACTTC. Translating it yields CASTPGWHEQYF.

This clonotype was seen at least ten times. The chain is built from TRBV7-8 and TRBJ2-1, with D perhaps TRBD2 (6 bases). CDR3 length: 17 amino acids. Deletions cut 2 bases from V and 4 bases from J, with 18 bases between. Germline CDR1 SGHVS, CDR2 FQNEAQ. Written as DNA, the CDR3 is TGTGCCAGCAGCTTATCGGCGGGGCCATCTCGATACAATGAGCAGTTCTTC. This encodes CASSLSAGPSRYNEQFF.

The rearrangement links TRBV7-9 to TRBJ1-4, with a possible D match to TRBD1 (6 bases). CDR3 length: 16 amino acids. Germline values: CDR1 SEHNR, CDR2 FQNEAQ (reference sequence). Trimming cost V 2 bases and J 7 bases, with 17 bases left between them. CDR3 amino acids: CASSLPREGVGEKLFF. The CDR3 DNA follows: TGTGCCAGCAGCTTACCCCGGGAGGGGGTCGGTGAAAAACTGTTTTTT.

This clonotype was counted once. Possible read error: a much larger clone is one base away. A read error is likely, as this CDR3 ends without the conserved phenylalanine or tryptophan. The chain has TRBV7-6 and TRBJ2-3; 12 positions match TRBD2. The CDR3 extends over 18 amino acids. Trimming at V came to 5 bases and at J to 0 bases, leaving 9 bases not matched to a gene. Germline CDR1 SGHVS, CDR2 FNYEAQ. The CDR3 bases are TGTGCCAGCAGCCAGACTAGCGGGGGATTTCCTAGCACAGATACGCAGTATTAT. It translates to CASSQTSGGFPSTDTQYY.

V and J are TRBV7-8 and TRBJ2-5; D not resolved. V was trimmed by 5 bases and J by 4 bases, leaving 14 bases between them. This CDR3 region has 14 residues. Germline lookup yields CDR1 SGHVS and CDR2 FQNEAQ. CDR3 loop: CASSTWTAVETQYF. The DNA for the CDR3 is TGTGCCAGCAGCACCTGGACGGCTGTAGAGACCCAGTACTTC.

This clonotype came up a few times. The rearrangement links TRBV4-1 to TRBJ1-2, with D perhaps TRBD1 (5 bases). V lost 2 bases to trimming and J lost 3 bases, with 10 bases between them. The CDR3 spans 14 residues. From germline, CDR1 is MGHRA and CDR2 YSYEKL. Written as DNA, the CDR3 is TGCGCCAGCAGCCAAACCGACAGAGACTATGGCTACACCTTC. It is translated as CASSQTDRDYGYTF.

The genes are TRBV4-1 and TRBJ2-7, with D possibly called TRBD1 or TRBD2 (5 bases each). The length of the CDR3 is 14 residues. The germline V gene encodes CDR1 MGHRA and CDR2 YSYEKL. Trimming took off 0 bases at V and 1 base at J, with 7 bases between the two ends. The CDR3 here is CASSQDGGSYEQYV. The DNA of the CDR3 is TGCGCCAGCAGCCAAGATGGGGGTTCCTACGAGCAGTACGTC.

This clonotype appeared a few times. The chain links TRBV29-1 to TRBJ2-6; 8 positions match TRBD1. The CDR3 has 17 amino acids. Germline V gene lookup returns CDR1 SQVTM and CDR2 ANQGSEA. V dropped 4 bases and J dropped 2; count of bases not matched to a gene: 10. CDR3 sequence (DNA): TGCAGCGTTGTCCTCGGACAGGGAGGCCCTGGGGCCAACGTCCTGACTTTC. Protein sequence: CSVVLGQGGPGANVLTF. Full variable domain (missing parts from reference TRBV29-1 and TRBJ2-6): SAVISQKPSRDICQRGTSLTIQCQVDSQVTMMFWYRQQPGQSLTLIATANQGSEATYESGFVIDKFPISRPNLTFSTLTVSNMSPEDSSIYLCSVVLGQGGPGANVLTFGAGSRLTVL.

The chain couples TRBV6-8 to TRBJ2-5; TRBD2 matches 10 bases. The CDR3 runs to 18 residues. Looked up from germline, CDR1 is MNHGY and CDR2 is SAAAGT. Trimming at V came to 2 bases and at J to 5 bases, leaving 14 bases not matched to a gene. The DNA of the CDR3 is TGTGCCAGCAGTTACCCACGAAGCGGGGGGGCGCGGGGGGAGACCCAGTACTTC. Translated: CASSYPRSGGARGETQYF.

The CDR3 DNA is TGTGCCAGCAGACTAGCGGGGGAATCAAACACCGGGGAGCTGTTTTTT. Its translation is CASRLAGESNTGELFF. The V call is TRBV28, the J call TRBJ2-2, with 11 bases identical to TRBD2. The CDR3 loop spans 16 amino acids. V shed 6 bases and J 2 bases; nucleotides not matched to a gene: 5. Germline V gene sequence: CDR1 MDHEN, CDR2 SYDVKM.

The CDR3 nucleotides are TGCGCCAGCAGCGCCCGGGACACCAATAATTCACCCCTCCACTTT. It is translated as CASSARDTNNSPLHF. V gene TRBV5-1 combines with J gene TRBJ1-6; the D gene is possibly TRBD1 (6 bases). The CDR3 is 15 amino acids. CDR1 and CDR2 from the germline V gene are SGHRS and YFSETQ. Trimming took off 4 bases at V and 5 bases at J, with 13 bases between the two ends.

This chain joins TRBV7-6 and TRBJ2-7, with D possibly matching TRBD2 (5 bases). Trimming stripped 5 bases from V and 6 bases from J, with 14 bases between. The CDR3 runs 13 residues. In germline, CDR1 is SGHVS, CDR2 FNYEAQ. This CDR3 is CASSPRRDAEQYF. Written as DNA, the CDR3 is TGTGCCAGCAGCCCCCGCCGGGATGCCGAGCAGTACTTC.

This clonotype was counted a few times. The chain carries TRBV7-9 and TRBJ2-5; D gene unclear. V was cut by 3 bases and J by 2 bases, with 7 bases left in between. This CDR3 comprises 13 residues. Germline CDR1 and CDR2: SEHNR and FQNEAQ (reference sequence). The CDR3 spells CASSLSLQETQYF. DNA of the CDR3: TGTGCCAGCAGCTTGAGCTTACAAGAGACCCAGTACTTC.

This clonotype was seen repeatedly, ten times or more. In DNA, the CDR3 is TGTGCCAGCAGTTTCGGGACAGGGGGAATGAATGGCTACACCTTC. It codes for CASSFGTGGMNGYTF. The chain has TRBV27 and TRBJ1-2, with 11 bases matching TRBD1. J was trimmed by 6 bases and V by 3 bases; bases with no gene match: 6. Per germline, CDR1 MNHEY and CDR2 SMNVEV (reference sequence). CDR3 length equals 15 residues.

This clonotype has a count of ten or more. J is TRBJ1-5 and V is TRBV7-8; TRBD1 matches at 8 bases. Germline V CDR1 and CDR2: SGHVS, FQNEAQ. V was clipped by 4 bases and J by 1 base; unmatched bases: 3. The CDR3 runs to 15 residues. The CDR3 spells CASSSGQASNQPQHF. The CDR3 DNA reads as TGTGCCAGCAGCTCGGGACAGGCGAGCAATCAGCCCCAGCATTTT.

This chain links TRBV4-1 with TRBJ2-2; TRBD1 matches 9 bases. The CDR3 runs 15 residues. V shed 4 bases and J 3 bases; nucleotides not matched to a gene: 3. CDR1 and CDR2 (germline): MGHRA, YSYEKL. The CDR3 sequence: CASSRRDRDTGELFF. The CDR3 DNA sequence: TGCGCCAGCAGCCGCCGGGACAGGGACACCGGGGAGCTGTTTTTT.

The chain uses TRBV23-1 and TRBJ2-4; 8 positions agree with TRBD2. TRBV23-1 is an ORF for which the function is uncertain. The length of the CDR3 is 18 residues. Germline trimming cut 3 bases from V and 1 base from J; bases unmatched to any gene: 11. The CDR3 DNA reads as TGCGCCAGCAGTCATTGGCGGGGGGTAAATCGGGCCAAAAACATTCAGTACTTC. Residues: CASSHWRGVNRAKNIQYF.

This clonotype was seen many times. The V call is TRBV12-3 or TRBV12-4, the J call TRBJ1-4; no firm D call. The ends were cut back, 1 base at V and 0 bases at J, with 9 bases in the middle. The CDR3 spans 16 residues. The CDR3 sequence: CASSLGLLATNEKLFF. The CDR3 nucleotides read TGTGCCAGCAGTTTAGGTTTGCTTGCAACTAATGAAAAACTGTTTTTT.

The table lists this clonotype with many counts. This rearrangement joins TRBV12-3 or TRBV12-4 to TRBJ2-3; maybe TRBD1 (6 bases). Trimming removed 0 bases at V and 2 bases at J, with 12 bases between. The length of the CDR3 is 16 residues. The CDR3 spells CASSLALRGSTDTQYF. For the CDR3, the DNA is TGTGCCAGCAGTTTAGCGCTTAGGGGGTCCACAGATACGCAGTATTTT.

This clonotype has just a few counts. The chain links TRBV12-3 or TRBV12-4 to TRBJ2-2; TRBD1 or TRBD2 may be the D gene (5 bases each). V was clipped by 5 bases and J by 8 bases, with 21 bases between them. CDR3 length: 16 amino acids. The DNA of the CDR3 is TGTGCCAGCAGTCACGAGAGGGGCAGATTAATAGGGGAGCTGTTTTTT. Protein: CASSHERGRLIGELFF.

The chain links TRBV14 to TRBJ1-2; D is unclear. Per the germline V gene, CDR1 is SGHDN and CDR2 is FVKESK. The CDR3 is 15 residues long. The ends were cut back, 1 base at V and 6 bases at J, with 15 bases in the middle. The CDR3 coding sequence is TGTGCCAGCAGCCAAGGAACAAGCCGCGGGGATGGCTACACCTTC. Residues: CASSQGTSRGDGYTF. Drawing the rest from reference TRBV14 and TRBJ1-2, the complete variable domain is EAGVTQFPSHSVIEKGQTVTLRCDPISGHDNLYWYRRVMGKEIKFLLHFVKESKQDESGMPNNRFLAERTGGTYSTLKVQPAELEDSGVYFCASSQGTSRGDGYTFGSGTRLTVV.

The chain has TRBV6-5 and TRBJ1-1, with D perhaps TRBD1 (6 bases). V was trimmed by 0 bases and J by 4 bases, leaving 12 bases between them. This CDR3 spans 15 amino acids. Germline V CDR1 and CDR2: MNHEY, SVGAGI. The CDR3 DNA reads TGTGCCAGCAGTTACTCTGACGGGGGCGGCACTGAAGCTTTCTTT. Its protein is CASSYSDGGGTEAFF.

The V call is TRBV5-6, the J call TRBJ1-1, with D unresolved. Deletions cut 1 base from V and 1 base from J, with 5 bases between. The V gene's germline CDR1 is SGHDT and CDR2 YYEEEE. The CDR3 sequence is 13 residues long. The CDR3 spells CASSLKWNTEAFF. CDR3 nucleotides: TGTGCCAGCAGCTTGAAATGGAACACTGAAGCTTTCTTT.

This clonotype was seen more than once but under ten times. The chain combines TRBV3-1 with TRBJ1-6, with D possibly being TRBD1 (5 bases). This CDR3 has 18 amino acids. The germline V gene has CDR1 LGHDT and CDR2 YNNKEL (reference sequence). Trimming left V 0 bases short and J 0 bases short, with 12 bases between. The CDR3 nucleotides read TGTGCCAGCAGCCAAGACCCGGGGGAGAGCTCCTATAATTCACCCCTCCACTTT. It translates to CASSQDPGESSYNSPLHF.

The chain has TRBV6-5 and TRBJ2-3, with 8 bases fitting TRBD1. The germline CDR1 and CDR2 sequences are MNHEY and SVGAGI. The V and J ends lost 4 bases and 1 base, in that order; junction bases with no gene match: 10. The CDR3 has 17 amino acids. CDR3 region: CASSSLFWGQGTDTQYF. The CDR3 DNA follows: TGTGCCAGCAGTTCCCTATTTTGGGGACAGGGCACAGATACGCAGTATTTT.

This clonotype was detected only a few times. The chain combines TRBV7-9 with TRBJ2-1; TRBD1 might be the D (7 bases). Germline CDR1 SEHNR, CDR2 FQNEAQ (reference sequence). CDR3 size: 16 residues. The germline V and J ends were trimmed by 1 base and 5 bases, with 15 bases remaining between them. Here the CDR3 DNA reads TGTGCCAGCAGCTTAGTATCAGGGGGGCGTGACAATGAGCAGTTCTTC. Encoded protein: CASSLVSGGRDNEQFF.

This clonotype was picked up many times. The chain joins TRBV9 to TRBJ2-5; TRBD2 matches at 11 bases. CDR1 and CDR2 from the germline V gene are SGDLS and YYNGEE. Unmatched junction bases numbered 1, after V lost 2 bases and J lost 1 base. This CDR3 comprises 15 residues. The CDR3 DNA sequence: TGTGCCAGCAGCGTGACTAGCGGGGTCCAAGAGACCCAGTACTTC. Encoded protein: CASSVTSGVQETQYF.

The gene calls are TRBV3-1 and TRBJ1-1, with 8 bases that match TRBD1. This CDR3 region has 15 residues. V lost 4 bases and J lost 1; bases outside the gene matches: 5. The germline V gene has CDR1 LGHDT and CDR2 YNNKEL (reference sequence). CDR3 sequence reads: CASSRRTGTNTEAFF. As DNA, the CDR3 is TGTGCCAGCAGCCGAAGGACAGGGACGAACACTGAAGCTTTCTTT.

This CDR3 reads CASSPTIVRGWNYGYTF. CDR3 nucleotides: TGCGCCAGCAGTCCAACAATCGTCCGGGGTTGGAACTATGGCTACACCTTC. J is TRBJ1-2 and V is TRBV23-1; D is unresolved. TRBV23-1 qualifies as an ORF whose function is uncertain. The V end was cut by 4 bases, the J end by 2 bases, with 20 bases between. The CDR3 contains 17 residues.